This record covers a single TCR beta chain. The germline CDR1 and CDR2 sequences are SGHTS and YDEGEE. The CDR3 consists of 16 residues. Trimming removed 3 bases from V and 4 bases from J; junction bases left unmatched: 6. Per the authors' pipeline: Quantification of nucleated cells was approximated via reference gene primer amplification. Generated by immunoSEQ multiplex PCR, the TCRdb table keeps only in-frame clones and is missing some. V, J and clone size derive from that table, while D and trimming were established from the DNA sequence. Here the sample spans 400,000 to 450,000 clones, about nine tenths being singletons. These data come from a study of blood T cell repertoires in COVID-19. Study summary: Italy, Spain and the United States were the sources of the convalescent and acute COVID-19 samples. PBMCs, B-cell-depleted T cells, or T cells were the source of the cDNA or gDNA that made up the material.

This receptor was taken from a woman aged 25 to 45 with active or convalescent COVID-19. The source material was peripheral blood. V usage is TRBV5-8 and J usage is TRBJ2-2, with 10 bases aligning to TRBD1. CDR3 sequence reads: CASSWTGTGVTGELFF. CDR3 coding DNA: TGTGCCAGCAGCTGGACCGGGACAGGGGTCACCGGGGAGCTGTTTTTT.